The clone carrying this TCR beta chain was counted many times. Its antigen is not identified. Looked up from germline, CDR1 is SNHLY and CDR2 is FYNNEI. CDR3 length equals 13 residues. The V end lost 6 bases, the J end lost 4 bases, and 11 bases lay between the germline ends. This record comes from a study of breast tumors, draining lymph nodes, adjacent tissues. Points from the study as a whole: Data fit most tumor T cells coming from lymph node, expanding in tumor.

Breast cancer patients provided tissue from their axillary draining lymph nodes. TCRdb analysed the multiplex PCR reads with MiXCR anew, one entry per CDR3 protein. The table has some 150,000 distinct CDR3 sequences, around 35% seen once. The chain combines TRBV2 with TRBJ2-3; D is possibly TRBD2 (6 bases). The clonotype comes from a female donor with breast cancer. Some clones in this sample may be carry-over from other donors' samples. Sequencing used axillary lymph node tissue. The CDR3 protein is CASSVEGSDTQYF. The CDR3 DNA follows: TGTGCCAGCAGCGTGGAGGGCTCAGATACGCAGTATTTT.